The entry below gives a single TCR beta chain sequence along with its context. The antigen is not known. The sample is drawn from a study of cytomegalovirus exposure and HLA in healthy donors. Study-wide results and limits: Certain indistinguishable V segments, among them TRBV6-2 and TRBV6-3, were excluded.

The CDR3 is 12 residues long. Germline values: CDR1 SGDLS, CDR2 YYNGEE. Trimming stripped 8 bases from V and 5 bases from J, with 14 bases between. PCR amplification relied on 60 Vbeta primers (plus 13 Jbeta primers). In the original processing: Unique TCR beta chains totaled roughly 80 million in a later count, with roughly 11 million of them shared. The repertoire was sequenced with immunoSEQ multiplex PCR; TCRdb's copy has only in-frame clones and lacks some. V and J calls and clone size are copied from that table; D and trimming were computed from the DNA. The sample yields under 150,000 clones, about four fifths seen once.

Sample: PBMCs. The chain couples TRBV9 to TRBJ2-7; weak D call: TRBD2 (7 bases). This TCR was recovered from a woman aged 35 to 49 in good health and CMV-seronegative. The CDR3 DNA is TGTGCCAGTAAGGGGGAGGGGGACGAGCAGTACTTC. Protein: CASKGEGDEQYF.